The clone carrying this T cell receptor beta chain was picked up many times. The CDR3 is 15 amino acids. Unmatched junction bases numbered 4, after V lost 4 bases and J lost 6 bases. In germline, CDR1 is SGHRS, CDR2 YFSETQ. With 10-nucleotide random UMIs, 5'RACE was used to make the cDNA. In TCRdb, the 5' RACE reads were re-called with MiXCR into one record per CDR3 protein. The repertoire holds roughly 120,000 distinct CDR3 sequences, with more than 2.5% as singletons. The sample belongs to a study of neurological immune-mediated disorders. This chain links TRBV5-1 with TRBJ2-1; 13 nucleotides align to TRBD2. The sample comprised PBMCs. This TCR derives from a woman aged 30 to 39 with multiple sclerosis. CDR3 in DNA: TGCGCCAGCAGCGGAGGACTAGCGGGAGCCAATGAGCAGTTCTTC. Translation: CASSGGLAGANEQFF.